Following are 4 T cell receptor beta chains from one sample sequenced in a study of T cell responses to AZD1222 COVID-19 vaccine. The table came from immunoSEQ multiplex PCR; TCRdb's copy has only in-frame clones and leaves some out. The sample has 130,000 or so clones; around 89% are singletons. This specimen was peripheral blood, taken on day 0 of MenACWY control vaccination. Every receptor here comes from an adult in good health.

V is TRBV7-2 and J is TRBJ2-1, with 9 bases that match TRBD2. The CDR3 covers 18 residues. Trimming took 5 bases from V and 7 from J; bases not matched to a gene: 18. The germline V gene encodes CDR1 SGHTA and CDR2 FQGNSA. The CDR3 DNA follows: TGTGCCAGCAGCCCCGCGGGAGGGGGTAGCGGGAAGGGTAATGAGCAGTTCTTC. Its protein product is CASSPAGGGSGKGNEQFF. Using reference TRBV7-2 and TRBJ2-1 for the parts outside the CDR3, the full variable domain is GAGVSQSPSNKVTEKGKDVELRCDPISGHTALYWYRQSLGQGLEFLIYFQGNSAPDKSGLPSDRFSAERTGGSVSTLTIQRTQQEDSAVYLCASSPAGGGSGKGNEQFFGPGTRLTVL.

Only one count was recorded for this clone. V and J are TRBV4-2 and TRBJ1-1; TRBD1 agrees at 7 bases. The CDR3 length is 16 residues. With V trimmed by 1 base and J by 5 bases, 10 bases remained unmatched. CDR1 is LGHNA, CDR2 YNFKEQ, per germline. The CDR3 protein is CASSQADRQGRTEAFF. Written as DNA, the CDR3 is TGTGCCAGCAGCCAAGCAGATCGACAGGGACGTACTGAAGCTTTCTTT.

V and J are TRBV6-5 and TRBJ1-1, with D possibly TRBD1 on 5 matching bases. V gave up 8 bases and J gave up 4 bases, with 11 bases separating them. CDR1 is MNHEY, CDR2 SVGAGI, per germline. This CDR3 contains 12 residues. CDR3 nucleotide sequence: TGTGCCAGCCGGGAGGGACGCACTGAAGCTTTCTTT. Encoded protein: CASREGRTEAFF.

This clone was seen just once. CDR3 protein: CASRGLAGNNEQFF. The CDR3, as DNA: TGTGCCAGCAGGGGACTAGCGGGCAACAATGAGCAGTTCTTC. V and J are TRBV6-5 and TRBJ2-1; 12 nucleotides align to TRBD2. Losses at the gene ends were 6 bases for V and 5 bases for J; bases not matched to a gene: 2. The CDR3 consists of 14 residues. Looked up from germline, CDR1 is MNHEY and CDR2 is SVGAGI.